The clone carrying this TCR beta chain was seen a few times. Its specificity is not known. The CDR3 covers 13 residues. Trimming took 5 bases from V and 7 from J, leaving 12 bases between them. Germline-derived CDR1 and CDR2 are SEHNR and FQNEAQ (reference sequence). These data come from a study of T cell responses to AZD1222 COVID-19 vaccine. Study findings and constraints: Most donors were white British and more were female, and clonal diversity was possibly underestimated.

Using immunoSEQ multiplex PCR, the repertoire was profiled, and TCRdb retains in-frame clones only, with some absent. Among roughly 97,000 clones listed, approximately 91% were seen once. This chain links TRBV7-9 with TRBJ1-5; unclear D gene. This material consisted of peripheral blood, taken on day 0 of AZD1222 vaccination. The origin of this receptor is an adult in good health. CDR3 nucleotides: TGTGCCAGCAGCCGCGGCCAGGAGCAGCCCCAGCATTTT. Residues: CASSRGQEQPQHF.